This T cell receptor (beta chain) was captured in a study of CD8+ T cells in alopecia areata. Study context: Among treated patients, oral tofacitinib was administered at 5 to 10 mg twice daily.

cDNA serving as the sequencing template came from extracted, reverse transcribed RNA. The data were produced by immunoSEQ multiplex PCR, yet TCRdb's version contains in-frame clones alone and is incomplete. The sample consists of 69,000 or so clones, 50% to 75% of them appearing once. Note on this clone: Its cognate antigen is unknown.

Germline CDR1 is SQVTM and CDR2 is ANQGSEA. V lost 4 bases to trimming and J lost 3 bases, with 10 bases between them. The CDR3 is 13 amino acids. Whole-study results and caveats: Scalp samples also yield sequences of resident alphabeta T cells from normal skin. Higher clonality and more expanded CD8+ clones appeared in lesional than normal scalp.

The sequence was collected from a human donor with alopecia areata. The J gene is TRBJ2-1, the V gene TRBV29-1, with unresolved D. Sequenced here: CD8+ T cells sorted from blood, sampled at week 0. CDR3 in DNA: TGCAGCGTTGTCCTCCAGAACTACAATGAGCAGTTCTTC. This codes for CSVVLQNYNEQFF.